The present T cell receptor beta chain was sequenced within a study of post-analysis software for immune sequencing data. Study details: Progressive-relapsing, secondary progressive and relapsing-remitting multiple sclerosis were among the disease courses included. Study-wide results and caveats: Patients used roughly five TRBV segments, including TRBV5-6, TRBV5-1 and TRBV20-1, more often than controls. F measure showed strong co-clustering of same-batch samples. Diversity measured as normalized Chao1 was significantly lower in multiple sclerosis patients than in controls.

In this sample, this clonotype turned up a few times. What it recognizes is unknown. Tagging with unique molecular identifiers was a feature of the TCR beta cDNA libraries. Between about 1 and 11 million T cells gave rise to around 500,000 cDNA molecules. Each CDR3 protein is one row after TCRdb ran MiXCR on the PCR reads. The sample has 500,000 to 600,000 distinct CDR3 sequences, roughly 45% seen once. The trim removed 4 bases at V and 1 base at J, leaving 3 bases unmatched. This CDR3 is built from 14 residues. Germline CDR1 reads DFQATT; CDR2 reads SNEGSKA (reference sequence). J is TRBJ2-3 and V is TRBV20-1; 9 nucleotides line up with TRBD1. This receptor was identified in a girl between 5 and 17 years old with multiple sclerosis. The source material was blood. The CDR3 DNA follows: TGCAGTGCTACCAGGGACAGGGGCACAGATACGCAGTATTTT. It translates to CSATRDRGTDTQYF.